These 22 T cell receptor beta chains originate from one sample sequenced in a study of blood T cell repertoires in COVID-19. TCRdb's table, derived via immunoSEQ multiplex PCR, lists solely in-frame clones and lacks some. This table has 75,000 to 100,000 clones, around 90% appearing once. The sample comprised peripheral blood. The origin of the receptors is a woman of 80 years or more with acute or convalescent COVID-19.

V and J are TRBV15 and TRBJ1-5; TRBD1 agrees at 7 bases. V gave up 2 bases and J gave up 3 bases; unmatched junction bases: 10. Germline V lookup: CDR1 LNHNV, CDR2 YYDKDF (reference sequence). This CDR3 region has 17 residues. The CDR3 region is CATSRSRGLSSNQPQHF. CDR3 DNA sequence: TGTGCCACCAGCAGATCAAGGGGGCTATCCTCCAATCAGCCCCAGCATTTT. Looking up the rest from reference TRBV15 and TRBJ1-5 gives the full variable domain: DAMVIQNPRYQVTQFGKPVTLSCSQTLNHNVMYWYQQKSSQAPKLLFHYYDKDFNNEADTPDNFQSRRPNTSFCFLDIRSPGLGDTAMYLCATSRSRGLSSNQPQHFGDGTRLSIL.

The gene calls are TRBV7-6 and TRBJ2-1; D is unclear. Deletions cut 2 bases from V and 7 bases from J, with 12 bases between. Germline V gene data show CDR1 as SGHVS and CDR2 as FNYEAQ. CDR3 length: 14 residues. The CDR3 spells CASSLLALDNEQFF. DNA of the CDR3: TGTGCCAGCAGCTTATTGGCCCTAGATAATGAGCAGTTCTTC.

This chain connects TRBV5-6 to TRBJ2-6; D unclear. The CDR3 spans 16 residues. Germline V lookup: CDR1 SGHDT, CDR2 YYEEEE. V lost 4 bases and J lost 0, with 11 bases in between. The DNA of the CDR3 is TGTGCCAGCAGCCCTAATTCGGTCTCTGGGGCCAACGTCCTGACTTTC. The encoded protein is CASSPNSVSGANVLTF.

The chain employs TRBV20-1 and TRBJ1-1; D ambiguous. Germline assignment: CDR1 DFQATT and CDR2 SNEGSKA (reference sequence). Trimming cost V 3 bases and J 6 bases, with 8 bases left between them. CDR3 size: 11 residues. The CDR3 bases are TGCAGTGCTAGTTCGAGGCCTGAAGCTTTCTTT. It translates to CSASSRPEAFF.

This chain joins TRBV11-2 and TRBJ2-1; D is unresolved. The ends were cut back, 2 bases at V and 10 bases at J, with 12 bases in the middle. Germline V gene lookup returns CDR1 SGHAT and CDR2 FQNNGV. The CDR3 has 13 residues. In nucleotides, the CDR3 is TGTGCCAGCAGCTTAAACCTCGTTCGGGAGCAGTTCTTC. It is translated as CASSLNLVREQFF.

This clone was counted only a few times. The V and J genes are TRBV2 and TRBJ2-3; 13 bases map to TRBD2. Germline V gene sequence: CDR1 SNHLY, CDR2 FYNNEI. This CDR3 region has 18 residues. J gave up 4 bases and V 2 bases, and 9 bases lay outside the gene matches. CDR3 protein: CASSEQPGLAGEADTQYF. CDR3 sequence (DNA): TGTGCCAGCAGTGAACAGCCAGGACTAGCGGGAGAGGCAGATACGCAGTATTTT.

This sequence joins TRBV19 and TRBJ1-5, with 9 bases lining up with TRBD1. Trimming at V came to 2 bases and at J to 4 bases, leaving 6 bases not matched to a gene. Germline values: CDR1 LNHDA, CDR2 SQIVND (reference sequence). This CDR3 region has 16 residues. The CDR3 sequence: CASSIQGQGGNQPQHF. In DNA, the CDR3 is TGTGCCAGTAGTATACAGGGACAGGGTGGGAATCAGCCCCAGCATTTT. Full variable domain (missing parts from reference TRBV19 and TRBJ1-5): DGGITQSPKYLFRKEGQNVTLSCEQNLNHDAMYWYRQDPGQGLRLIYYSQIVNDFQKGDIAEGYSVSREKKESFPLTVTSAQKNPTAFYLCASSIQGQGGNQPQHFGDGTRLSIL.

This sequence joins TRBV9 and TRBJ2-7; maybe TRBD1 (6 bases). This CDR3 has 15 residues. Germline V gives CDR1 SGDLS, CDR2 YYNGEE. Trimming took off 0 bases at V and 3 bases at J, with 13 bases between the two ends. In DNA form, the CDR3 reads TGTGCCAGCAGCGTAGAATGGGGGCTGAACTACGAGCAGTACTTC. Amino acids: CASSVEWGLNYEQYF.

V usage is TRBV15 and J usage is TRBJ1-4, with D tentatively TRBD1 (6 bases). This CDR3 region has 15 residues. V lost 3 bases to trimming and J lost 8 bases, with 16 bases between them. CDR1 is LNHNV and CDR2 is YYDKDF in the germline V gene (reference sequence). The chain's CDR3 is CATSSGGQIGEKLFF. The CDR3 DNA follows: TGTGCCACCAGCAGTGGAGGACAGATCGGGGAAAAACTGTTTTTT.

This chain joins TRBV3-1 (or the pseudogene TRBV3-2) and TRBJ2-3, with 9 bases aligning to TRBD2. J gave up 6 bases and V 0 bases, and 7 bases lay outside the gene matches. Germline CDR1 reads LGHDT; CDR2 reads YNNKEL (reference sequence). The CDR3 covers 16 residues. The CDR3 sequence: CASSQDRGGASDTQYF. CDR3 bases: TGTGCCAGCAGCCAAGATCGCGGGGGGGCGTCGGATACGCAGTATTTT.

CDR3 protein: CATSASGLAGGPTDTQYF. CDR3 nucleotides: TGTGCCACCAGTGCCTCCGGACTAGCGGGAGGGCCCACAGATACGCAGTATTTT. The chain recombines TRBV24-1 with TRBJ2-3; 15 nucleotides match TRBD2. There are 18 residues in the CDR3. The ends lost 5 bases at V and 2 bases at J; junction bases unmatched: 7. Germline CDR1 is KGHDR and CDR2 is SFDVKD.

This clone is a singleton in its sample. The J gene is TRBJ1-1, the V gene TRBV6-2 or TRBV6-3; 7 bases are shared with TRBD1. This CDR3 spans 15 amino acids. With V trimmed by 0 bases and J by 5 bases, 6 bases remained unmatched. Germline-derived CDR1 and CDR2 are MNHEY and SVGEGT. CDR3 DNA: TGTGCCAGCAGTTACTCAGGCAGGGGGGTGACTGAAGCTTTCTTT. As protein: CASSYSGRGVTEAFF.

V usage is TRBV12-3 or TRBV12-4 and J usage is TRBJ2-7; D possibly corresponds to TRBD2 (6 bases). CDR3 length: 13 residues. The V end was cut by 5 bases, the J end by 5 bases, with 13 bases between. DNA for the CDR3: TGTGCCAGCAGTGTCGGGAGTATCGACGAGCAGTACTTC. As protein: CASSVGSIDEQYF.

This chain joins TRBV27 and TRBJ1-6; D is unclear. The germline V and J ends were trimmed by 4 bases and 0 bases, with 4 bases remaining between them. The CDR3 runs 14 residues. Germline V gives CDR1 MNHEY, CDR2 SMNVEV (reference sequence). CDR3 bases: TGTGCCAGCAGTTACGGCTCCTATAATTCACCCCTCCACTTT. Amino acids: CASSYGSYNSPLHF.

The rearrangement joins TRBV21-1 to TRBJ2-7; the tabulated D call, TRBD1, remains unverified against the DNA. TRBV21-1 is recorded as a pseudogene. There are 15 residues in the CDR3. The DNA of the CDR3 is TGTGCCAGCAGTTTGACAGTTAAAGGGCCCTACGAGCAGTACTTC. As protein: CASSLTVKGPYEQYF.

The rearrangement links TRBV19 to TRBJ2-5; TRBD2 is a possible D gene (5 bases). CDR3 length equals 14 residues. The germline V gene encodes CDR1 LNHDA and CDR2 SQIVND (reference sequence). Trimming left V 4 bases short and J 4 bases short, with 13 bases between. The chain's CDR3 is CASSRGAVGETQYF. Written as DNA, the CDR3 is TGTGCCAGTAGTAGGGGAGCCGTGGGAGAGACCCAGTACTTC.

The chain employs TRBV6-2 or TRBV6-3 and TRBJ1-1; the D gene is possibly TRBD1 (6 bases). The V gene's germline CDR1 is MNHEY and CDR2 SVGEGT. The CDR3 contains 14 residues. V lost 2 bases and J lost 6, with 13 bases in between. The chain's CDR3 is CASSYGWGLSEAFF. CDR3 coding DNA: TGTGCCAGCAGTTACGGGTGGGGGCTTTCTGAAGCTTTCTTT.

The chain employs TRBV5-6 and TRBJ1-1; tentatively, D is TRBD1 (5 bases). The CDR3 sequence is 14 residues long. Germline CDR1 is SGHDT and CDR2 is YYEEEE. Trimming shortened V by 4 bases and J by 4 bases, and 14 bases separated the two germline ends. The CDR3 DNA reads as TGTGCCAGCAGCCCGAACGGACATCTCACTGAAGCTTTCTTT. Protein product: CASSPNGHLTEAFF. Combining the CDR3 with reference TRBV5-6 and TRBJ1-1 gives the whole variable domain DAGVTQSPTHLIKTRGQQVTLRCSPKSGHDTVSWYQQALGQGPQFIFQYYEEEERQRGNFPDRFSGHQFPNYSSELNVNALLLGDSALYLCASSPNGHLTEAFFGQGTRLTVV.

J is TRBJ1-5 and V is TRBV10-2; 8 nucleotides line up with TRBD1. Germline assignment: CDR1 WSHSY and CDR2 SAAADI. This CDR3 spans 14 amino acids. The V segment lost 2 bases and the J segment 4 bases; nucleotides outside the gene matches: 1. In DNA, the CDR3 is TGCGCCAGCAGTGAGGGACAGGGAAATCAGCCCCAGCATTTT. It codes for CASSEGQGNQPQHF.

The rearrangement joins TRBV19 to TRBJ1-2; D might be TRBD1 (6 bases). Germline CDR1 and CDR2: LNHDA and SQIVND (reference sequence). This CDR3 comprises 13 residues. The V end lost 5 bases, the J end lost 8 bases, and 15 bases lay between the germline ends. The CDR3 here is CASSREAGGGYTF. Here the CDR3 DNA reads TGTGCCAGTAGTCGCGAGGCGGGGGGCGGCTACACCTTC.

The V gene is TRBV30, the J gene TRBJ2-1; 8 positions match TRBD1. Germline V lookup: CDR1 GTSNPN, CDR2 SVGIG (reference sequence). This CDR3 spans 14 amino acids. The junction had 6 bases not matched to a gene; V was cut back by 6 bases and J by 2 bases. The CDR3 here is CACRRGPPYNEQFF. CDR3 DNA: TGTGCCTGCCGCAGGGGGCCCCCCTACAATGAGCAGTTCTTC.

The CDR3 loop reads CSVDGTGMNTEAFF. CDR3 DNA sequence: TGCAGCGTTGACGGGACAGGAATGAACACTGAAGCTTTCTTT. The chain carries TRBV29-1 and TRBJ1-1, with TRBD1 matching 8 bases. Looked up from germline, CDR1 is SQVTM and CDR2 is ANQGSEA. This CDR3 has 14 residues. The V segment lost 3 bases and the J segment 0 bases; nucleotides outside the gene matches: 3.